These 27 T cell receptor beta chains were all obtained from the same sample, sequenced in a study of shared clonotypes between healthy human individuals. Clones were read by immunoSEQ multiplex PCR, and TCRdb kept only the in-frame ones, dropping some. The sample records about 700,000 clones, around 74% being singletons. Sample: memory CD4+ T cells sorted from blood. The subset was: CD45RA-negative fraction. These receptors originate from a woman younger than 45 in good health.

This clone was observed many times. The CDR3 region is CASSYYSGREADTQYF. The CDR3 DNA is TGTGCCAGCAGCTACTACTCCGGGAGGGAGGCAGATACGCAGTATTTT. The chain couples TRBV11-1 to TRBJ2-3; TRBD2 matches at 8 bases. The germline gives CDR1 SGHAT, CDR2 FQDESV (reference sequence). The CDR3 sequence is 16 residues long. V lost 4 bases and J lost 4; bases outside the gene matches: 10.

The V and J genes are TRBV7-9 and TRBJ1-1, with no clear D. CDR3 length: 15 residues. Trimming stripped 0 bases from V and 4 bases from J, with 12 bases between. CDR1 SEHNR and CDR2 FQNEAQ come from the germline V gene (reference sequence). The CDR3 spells CASSLADGQATEAFF. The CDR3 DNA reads TGTGCCAGCAGCTTAGCGGACGGCCAGGCCACTGAAGCTTTCTTT.

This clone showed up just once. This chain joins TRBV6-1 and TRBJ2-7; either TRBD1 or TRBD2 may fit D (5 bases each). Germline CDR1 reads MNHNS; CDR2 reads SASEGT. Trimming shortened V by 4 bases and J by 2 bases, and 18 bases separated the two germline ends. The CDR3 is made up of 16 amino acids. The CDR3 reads CASSGDGRRNPYEQYF. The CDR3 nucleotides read TGTGCCAGCAGTGGGGACGGACGGCGTAACCCCTACGAGCAGTACTTC.

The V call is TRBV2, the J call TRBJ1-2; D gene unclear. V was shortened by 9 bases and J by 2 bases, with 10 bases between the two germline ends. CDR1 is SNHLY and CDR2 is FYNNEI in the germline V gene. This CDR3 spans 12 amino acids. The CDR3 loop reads CARGAGNYGYTF. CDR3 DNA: TGTGCCAGGGGAGCGGGGAACTATGGCTACACCTTC.

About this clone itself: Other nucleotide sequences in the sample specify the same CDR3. This CDR3 reads CASSSGRNSYEQYF. The CDR3 region has the DNA TGTGCCAGCAGTAGCGGGAGGAACAGTTACGAGCAGTACTTC. The chain is built from TRBV2 and TRBJ2-7; 9 bases line up with TRBD2. CDR3 length: 14 residues. V shed 5 bases and J 4 bases; nucleotides not matched to a gene: 6. The germline gives CDR1 SNHLY, CDR2 FYNNEI.

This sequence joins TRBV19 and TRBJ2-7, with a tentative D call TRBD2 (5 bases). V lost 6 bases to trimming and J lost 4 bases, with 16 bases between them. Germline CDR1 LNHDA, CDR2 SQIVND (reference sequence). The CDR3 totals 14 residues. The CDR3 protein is CASSIRRSGYEQYF. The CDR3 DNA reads TGTGCCAGTAGCATCAGGAGGTCGGGATACGAGCAGTACTTC.

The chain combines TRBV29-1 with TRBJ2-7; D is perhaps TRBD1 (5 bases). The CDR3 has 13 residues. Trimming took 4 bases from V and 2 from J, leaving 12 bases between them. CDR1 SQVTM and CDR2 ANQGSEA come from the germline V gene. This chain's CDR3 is CSVGTDITYEQYF. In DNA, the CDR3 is TGCAGCGTTGGGACGGACATAACCTACGAGCAGTACTTC.

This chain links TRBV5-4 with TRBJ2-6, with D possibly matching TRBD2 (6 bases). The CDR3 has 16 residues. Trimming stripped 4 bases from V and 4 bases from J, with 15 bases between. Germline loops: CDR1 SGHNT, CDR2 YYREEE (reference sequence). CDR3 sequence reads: CASSRDSLRGANVLTF. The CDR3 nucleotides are TGTGCCAGCAGCCGGGACTCCCTTCGAGGGGCCAACGTCCTGACTTTC.

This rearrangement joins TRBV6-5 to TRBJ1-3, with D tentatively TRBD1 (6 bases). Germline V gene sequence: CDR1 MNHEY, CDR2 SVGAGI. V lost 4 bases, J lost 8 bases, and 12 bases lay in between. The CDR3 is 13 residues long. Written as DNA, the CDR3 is TGTGCCAGCAGTTCCCCCCAGGGGCACACCATATATTTT. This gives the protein CASSSPQGHTIYF.

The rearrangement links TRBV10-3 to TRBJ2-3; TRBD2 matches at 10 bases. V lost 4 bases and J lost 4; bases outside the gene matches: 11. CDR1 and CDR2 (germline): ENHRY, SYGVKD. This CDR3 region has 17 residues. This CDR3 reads CAISAGWASGSSDTQYF. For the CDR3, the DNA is TGTGCCATCAGTGCCGGGTGGGCTAGCGGGAGTTCAGATACGCAGTATTTT.

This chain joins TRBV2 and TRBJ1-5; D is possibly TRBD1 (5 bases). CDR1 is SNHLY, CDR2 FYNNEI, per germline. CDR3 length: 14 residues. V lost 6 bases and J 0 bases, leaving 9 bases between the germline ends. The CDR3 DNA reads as TGTGCCAGCAGACTGGACATTAGCAATCAGCCCCAGCATTTT. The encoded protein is CASRLDISNQPQHF.

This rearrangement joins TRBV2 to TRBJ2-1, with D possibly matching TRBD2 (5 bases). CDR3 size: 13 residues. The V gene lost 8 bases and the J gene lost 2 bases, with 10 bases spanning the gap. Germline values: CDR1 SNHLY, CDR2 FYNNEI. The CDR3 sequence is CASGGTTYNEQFF. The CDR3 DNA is TGTGCCAGCGGAGGAACGACCTACAATGAGCAGTTCTTC.

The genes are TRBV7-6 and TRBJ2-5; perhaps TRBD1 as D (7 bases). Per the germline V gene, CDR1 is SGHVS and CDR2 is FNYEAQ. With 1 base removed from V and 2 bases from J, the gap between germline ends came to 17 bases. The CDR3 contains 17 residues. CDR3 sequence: CASSLVFPGGFQETQYF. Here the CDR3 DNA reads TGTGCCAGCAGCTTAGTGTTTCCAGGGGGGTTTCAAGAGACCCAGTACTTC.

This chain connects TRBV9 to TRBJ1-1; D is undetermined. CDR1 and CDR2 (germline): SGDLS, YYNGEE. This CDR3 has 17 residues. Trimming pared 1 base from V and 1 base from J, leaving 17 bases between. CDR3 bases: TGTGCCAGCAGCGTAAAGAAGGACGACGCGACGAACACTGAAGCTTTCTTT. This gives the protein CASSVKKDDATNTEAFF.

Here the CDR3 DNA reads TGCGCCAGCAGCTACCGGCCGGGACTAGCGGGATCGGGAGAGACCCAGTACTTC. As protein: CASSYRPGLAGSGETQYF. This chain links TRBV4-1 with TRBJ2-5; 13 nucleotides align to TRBD2. V lost 5 bases to trimming and J lost 4 bases; unmatched junction nucleotides: 13. There are 18 residues in the CDR3. From germline, CDR1 is MGHRA and CDR2 YSYEKL.

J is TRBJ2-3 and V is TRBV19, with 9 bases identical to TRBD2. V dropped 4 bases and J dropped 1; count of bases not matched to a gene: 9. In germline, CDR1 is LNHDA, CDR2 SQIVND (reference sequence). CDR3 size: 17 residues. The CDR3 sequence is CASSTIRAGGRTDTQYF. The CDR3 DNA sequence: TGTGCCAGTAGTACAATCAGAGCGGGAGGCCGCACAGATACGCAGTATTTT.

DNA for the CDR3: TGTGCCAGCAGCGGGGTCTACAATGAGCAGTTCTTC. Translating gives CASSGVYNEQFF. The rearrangement uses TRBV11-3 and TRBJ2-1; D gene unclear. Trimming left V 5 bases short and J 3 bases short, with 5 bases between. CDR1 and CDR2 (germline): SGHNT, YENEEA. The CDR3 totals 12 residues.

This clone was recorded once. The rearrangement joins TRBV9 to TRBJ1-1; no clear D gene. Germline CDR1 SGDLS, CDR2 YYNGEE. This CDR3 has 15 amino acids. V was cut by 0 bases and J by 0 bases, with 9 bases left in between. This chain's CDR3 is CASSVAGSMNTEAFF. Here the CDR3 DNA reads TGTGCCAGCAGCGTAGCGGGGTCAATGAACACTGAAGCTTTCTTT.

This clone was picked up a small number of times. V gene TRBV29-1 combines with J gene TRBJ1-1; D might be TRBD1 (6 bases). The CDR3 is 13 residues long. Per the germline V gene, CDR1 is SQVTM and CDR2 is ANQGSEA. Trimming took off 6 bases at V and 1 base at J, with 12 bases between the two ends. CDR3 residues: CSVGDTKNTEAFF. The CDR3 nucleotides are TGCAGCGTGGGGGACACCAAGAACACTGAAGCTTTCTTT.

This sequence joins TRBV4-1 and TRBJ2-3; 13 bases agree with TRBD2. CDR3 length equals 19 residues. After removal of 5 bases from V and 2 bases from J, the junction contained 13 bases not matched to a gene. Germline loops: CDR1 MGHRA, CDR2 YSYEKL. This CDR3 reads CASSDYGTSGIGATDTQYF. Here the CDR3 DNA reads TGCGCCAGCAGCGACTACGGGACTAGCGGGATAGGAGCCACAGATACGCAGTATTTT.

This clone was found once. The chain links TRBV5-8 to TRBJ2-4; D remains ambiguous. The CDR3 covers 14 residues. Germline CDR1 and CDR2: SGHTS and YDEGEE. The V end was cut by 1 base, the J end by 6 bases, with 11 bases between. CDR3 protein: CASSLLGIGNIQYF. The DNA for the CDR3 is TGTGCCAGCAGCTTGCTCGGAATCGGAAACATTCAGTACTTC.

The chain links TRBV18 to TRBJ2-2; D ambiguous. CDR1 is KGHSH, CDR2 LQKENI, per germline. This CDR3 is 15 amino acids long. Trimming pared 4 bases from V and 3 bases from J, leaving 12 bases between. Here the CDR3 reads CASSRASRHTGELFF. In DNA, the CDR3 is TGTGCCAGCTCACGAGCGTCGAGGCACACCGGGGAGCTGTTTTTT.

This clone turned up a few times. The CDR3 DNA follows: TGCGCCAGCAGTTACAGCTACAATGAGCAGTTCTTC. Encoded protein: CASSYSYNEQFF. The chain employs TRBV5-1 and TRBJ2-1; D is uncertain. Germline loops: CDR1 SGHRS, CDR2 YFSETQ. Trimming cost V 5 bases and J 3 bases, with 6 bases left between them. This CDR3 is 12 amino acids long.

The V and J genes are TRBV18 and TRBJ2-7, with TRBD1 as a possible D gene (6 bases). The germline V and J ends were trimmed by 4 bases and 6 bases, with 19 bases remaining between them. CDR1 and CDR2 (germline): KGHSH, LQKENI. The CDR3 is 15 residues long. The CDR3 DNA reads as TGTGCCAGCTCACTGGGACAACGGGGTGAGGGCGAGCAGTACTTC. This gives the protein CASSLGQRGEGEQYF.

CDR3 amino acids: CASSSSRQGRETQYF. CDR3 sequence (DNA): TGTGCCAGCAGCAGCTCGCGACAGGGACGGGAGACCCAGTACTTC. The chain links TRBV11-2 to TRBJ2-5; 7 bases are a match to TRBD1. This CDR3 has 15 residues. Trimming cost V 5 bases and J 5 bases; bases outside gene matches: 11. Germline CDR1 SGHAT, CDR2 FQNNGV.

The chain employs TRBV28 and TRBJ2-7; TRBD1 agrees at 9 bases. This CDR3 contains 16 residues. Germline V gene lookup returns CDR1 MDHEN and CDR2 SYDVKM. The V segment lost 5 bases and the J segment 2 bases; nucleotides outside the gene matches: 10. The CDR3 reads CASSPETRDRAYEQYF. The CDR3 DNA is TGTGCCAGCAGTCCCGAAACGAGGGACAGGGCCTACGAGCAGTACTTC.

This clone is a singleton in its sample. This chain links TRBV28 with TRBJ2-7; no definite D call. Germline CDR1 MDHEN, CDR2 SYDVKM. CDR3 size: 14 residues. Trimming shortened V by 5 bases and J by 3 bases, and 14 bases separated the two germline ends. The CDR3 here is CASSDRVHHYEQYF. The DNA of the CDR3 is TGTGCCAGCAGTGATAGGGTCCATCACTACGAGCAGTACTTC.